The 13 T cell receptor beta chains presented below share a single source sample, sequenced in a study of low-dose radiotherapy and immunotherapy resistance in tumors. Primers targeting TRAV and TRBV primed first-strand cDNA, covering alpha and beta chains. PCR amplification of the TCRs was performed with Phusion for 20 PCR cycles, and it relied on a constant-region primer together with a V-primer adapter. MiXCR, run by TCRdb on the reads, gives a single entry per CDR3 protein. Seen here are about 58,000 distinct CDR3 sequences, about a quarter observed once, and the top ten hold 6% to 8.5%. Time point noted: after trial treatment. Treatment denoted: LDRT plus nivolumab, ipilimumab, low-dose cyclophosphamide and aspirin (RACIN trial). The specimen was PBMCs, collected after low-dose radiotherapy plus immunotherapy. All receptors derive from a male donor with prostate cancer.

This clonotype occurred many times. The chain carries TRBV28 and TRBJ1-2, with TRBD1 identical over 11 bases. This CDR3 has 15 residues. Germline V gene sequence: CDR1 MDHEN, CDR2 SYDVKM. V lost 5 bases and J lost 4; bases outside the gene matches: 6. CDR3 sequence (DNA): TGTGCCAGCAGTCTGGAAGGACAGGGGGCCTATGGCTACACCTTC. Residues: CASSLEGQGAYGYTF.

Points on this clonotype: A read error is likely here: a far larger clone is one base away. The genes are TRBV4-3 and TRBJ2-1, with 11 bases that match TRBD2. CDR3 size: 17 residues. Germline values: CDR1 LGHNA, CDR2 YSLEER. V shed 1 base, J shed 12 bases, and the junction held 14 bases outside the gene matches. The CDR3 DNA reads TGCGCCAGCAGCCAAGCGGTAGGGACTAGCGGTCCCCTCGGGCAGTTCTTC. Translating gives CASSQAVGTSGPLGQFF.

There are many counts of this clonotype. The chain joins TRBV4-1 to TRBJ2-2; D perhaps matches TRBD2 (6 bases). CDR1 is MGHRA and CDR2 is YSYEKL in the germline V gene. The CDR3 is made up of 20 amino acids. V was shortened by 2 bases and J by 0 bases, with 22 bases between the two germline ends. This CDR3 is CASSQRGLLASGANTGELFF. As DNA, the CDR3 is TGCGCCAGCAGCCAACGGGGACTCCTCGCGAGCGGAGCGAACACCGGGGAGCTGTTTTTT.

Many counts were recorded for this clonotype. The CDR3 DNA reads TGTGCCAGCAGCCAAGTTGGCGGCGGGACTGAAGCTTTCTTT. Translating it yields CASSQVGGGTEAFF. V gene TRBV3-1 combines with J gene TRBJ1-1, with unresolved D. Trimming took 1 base from V and 5 from J, leaving 11 bases between them. The CDR3 has 14 amino acids. Germline CDR1 reads LGHDT; CDR2 reads YNNKEL (reference sequence).

This clonotype showed up many times. The V and J genes are TRBV14 and TRBJ2-7; D tentatively fits TRBD1 or TRBD2 (5 bases each). Germline V CDR1 and CDR2: SGHDN, FVKESK. This CDR3 is built from 13 residues. V shed 4 bases and J shed 9 bases, with 16 bases lying between them. DNA for the CDR3: TGTGCCAGCAGCCCGACGATCGGGGCTGCGCAGTACTTC. Protein: CASSPTIGAAQYF.

This clonotype was observed at least ten times. The genes are TRBV12-3 or TRBV12-4 and TRBJ2-6; D tentatively fits TRBD1 or TRBD2 (6 bases each). This CDR3 region has 15 residues. V was cut by 2 bases and J by 4 bases, with 9 bases left in between. CDR3 amino acids: CASSLRGLGANVLTF. In DNA, the CDR3 is TGTGCCAGCAGTTTACGGGGGCTCGGGGCCAACGTCCTGACTTTC.

This clonotype was found many times. The chain uses TRBV4-2 and TRBJ2-5, with D hard to call. This CDR3 is built from 13 residues. Germline V lookup: CDR1 LGHNA, CDR2 YNFKEQ. Trimming took 1 base from V and 5 from J, leaving 8 bases between them. CDR3 loop: CASSQGHWETQYF. In DNA form, the CDR3 reads TGTGCCAGCAGCCAAGGTCATTGGGAGACCCAGTACTTC.

This clonotype was seen repeatedly, ten times or more. CDR3 DNA sequence: TGCGCCAGCAGATACGACATAGGTCAGCCCCAGCATTTT. Translated, it gives CASRYDIGQPQHF. The V gene is TRBV5-1, the J gene TRBJ1-5; D ambiguous. CDR3 length equals 13 residues. CDR1 and CDR2 from the germline V gene are SGHRS and YFSETQ. The germline V and J ends were trimmed by 5 bases and 6 bases, with 12 bases remaining between them.

The rearrangement joins TRBV12-3 or TRBV12-4 to TRBJ2-1, with a possible D match to TRBD2 (5 bases). The germline V and J ends were trimmed by 0 bases and 3 bases, with 18 bases remaining between them. The length of the CDR3 is 18 residues. CDR3 sequence (DNA): TGTGCCAGCAGTTTAGCGATCTCCAGCGGACGTGGCTACAATGAGCAGTTCTTC. Translating gives CASSLAISSGRGYNEQFF.

This clonotype has a count of ten or more. The chain couples TRBV5-1 to TRBJ1-1; D possibly corresponds to TRBD1 (5 bases). V lost 0 bases and J lost 7, with 19 bases in between. This CDR3 spans 16 amino acids. The germline V gene encodes CDR1 SGHRS and CDR2 YFSETQ. CDR3 in DNA: TGCGCCAGCAGCTTGGGCGCGGGGAACTCTGGGGGTGAAGCTTTCTTT. Amino acid sequence: CASSLGAGNSGGEAFF.

This clonotype was seen many times. The V and J genes are TRBV5-1 and TRBJ2-7, with a weak D call TRBD1 (6 bases). V was pared by 3 bases and J by 2 bases, with 15 bases between. Germline lookup yields CDR1 SGHRS and CDR2 YFSETQ. The length of the CDR3 is 15 residues. The CDR3 reads CASSYNYRETYEQYF. CDR3 DNA: TGCGCCAGCAGCTACAACTACAGGGAAACCTACGAGCAGTACTTC. Looking up the rest from reference TRBV5-1 and TRBJ2-7 gives the full variable domain: KAGVTQTPRYLIKTRGQQVTLSCSPISGHRSVSWYQQTPGQGLQFLFEYFSETQRNKGNFPGRFSGRQFSNSRSEMNVSTLELGDSALYLCASSYNYRETYEQYFGPGTRLTVT.

In this sample, this clonotype turned up many times. This chain links TRBV6-2 or TRBV6-3 with TRBJ2-5; D is possibly TRBD2 (5 bases). Looked up from germline, CDR1 is MNHEY and CDR2 is SVGEGT. The CDR3 loop spans 13 amino acids. Trimming took 6 bases from V and 5 from J, leaving 13 bases between them. CDR3 nucleotide sequence: TGTGCCAGCAGCCGAGGACTGGGGGAGACCCAGTACTTC. Translated, it gives CASSRGLGETQYF.

This clonotype was recorded many times. The rearrangement links TRBV12-3 or TRBV12-4 to TRBJ1-1; possible D gene TRBD1, 6 bases. The CDR3 runs 15 residues. V was clipped by 5 bases and J by 1 base, with 14 bases between them. CDR3 coding DNA: TGTGCCAGCAGTCTACAGGGTTTGGGGAACACTGAAGCTTTCTTT. Translated: CASSLQGLGNTEAFF.